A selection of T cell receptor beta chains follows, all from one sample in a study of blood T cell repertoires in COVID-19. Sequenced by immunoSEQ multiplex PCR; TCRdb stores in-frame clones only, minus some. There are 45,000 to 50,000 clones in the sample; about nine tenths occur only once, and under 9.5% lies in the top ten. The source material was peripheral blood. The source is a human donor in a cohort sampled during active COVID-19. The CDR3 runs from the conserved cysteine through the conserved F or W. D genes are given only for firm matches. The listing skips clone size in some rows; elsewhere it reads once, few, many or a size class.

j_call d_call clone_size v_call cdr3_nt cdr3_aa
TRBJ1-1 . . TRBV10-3 TGTGCCATCAGCGAGGGTCGGGGTCGGGGCACTGAAGCTTTCTTT CAISEGRGRGTEAFF
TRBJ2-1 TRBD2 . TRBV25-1 TGTGCCAGCACCACACTAGCGGGGGTCTACAATGAGCAGTTCTTC CASTTLAGVYNEQFF
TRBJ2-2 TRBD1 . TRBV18 TGTGCCAGCTCACAGGGACAGACGAACACCGGGGAGCTGTTTTTT CASSQGQTNTGELFF
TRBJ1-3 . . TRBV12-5 TGTGCTAGTGGTTTGGTTCTTTCGGGGTCCTCTGGAAACACCATATATTTT CASGLVLSGSSGNTIYF
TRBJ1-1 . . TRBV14 TGTGCCAGCAGTCTACAGGGTGGCACTGAAGCTTTCTTT CASSLQGGTEAFF
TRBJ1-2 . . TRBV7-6 TGTGCCAGCAGCTTTGGGGAGGAACTCATTAACTATGGCTACACCTTC CASSFGEELINYGYTF
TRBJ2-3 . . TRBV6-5 TGTGCCAGCAGTCTATCGGGGGGCCCAGATACGCAGTATTTT CASSLSGGPDTQYF
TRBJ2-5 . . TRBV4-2 TGTGCCAGCAGCCAAGGCATAGGGGATCAAGAGACCCAGTACTTC CASSQGIGDQETQYF
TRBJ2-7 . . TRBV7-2 TGTGCCAGCAGCACTAGACAAAACAACTACGAGCAGTACTTC CASSTRQNNYEQYF
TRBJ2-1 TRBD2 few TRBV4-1 TGCGCCAGCAGCCCCGGACTAGCGGGGGGAAGCTCCTACAATGAGCAGTTCTTC CASSPGLAGGSSYNEQFF
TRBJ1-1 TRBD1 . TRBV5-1 TGCGCCAGCAGCTTGGGCGGGACAGGGTACACTGAAGCTTTCTTT CASSLGGTGYTEAFF
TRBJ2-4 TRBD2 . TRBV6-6 TGTGCCAGCATATCTAGCGGGGCCACGGAGTACTTC CASISSGATEYF
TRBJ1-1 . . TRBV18 TGTGCCAGCTCACCCAGCGGTCCGGGGTGGACTGAAGCTTTCTTT CASSPSGPGWTEAFF
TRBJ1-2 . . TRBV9 TGTGCCAGCAGCGTAGCGCAGGGGCAATACACCTTC CASSVAQGQYTF
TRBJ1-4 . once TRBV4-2 TGTGCCAGCAGCCAAGACCGGGACATTGGTGAAAAACTGTTTTTT CASSQDRDIGEKLFF